This TCR beta chain was sequenced for a study of cytomegalovirus exposure and HLA in healthy donors. Germline values: CDR1 SNHLY, CDR2 FYNNEI. This CDR3 spans 11 amino acids. Between the trimmed V and J ends, which lost 8 bases and 5 bases, there was a span of 9 bases. Method: immunoSEQ multiplex PCR; TCRdb's copy keeps in-frame clones and lacks some. The table has 250,000 to 350,000 clones, roughly 90% seen once. The sequenced material came from PBMCs. The clonotype was recovered from a woman under 30 in good health and CMV-seronegative. The V call is TRBV2, the J call TRBJ1-1; D possibly corresponds to TRBD1 (5 bases). The CDR3 spells CASRGRTEAFF. In DNA form, the CDR3 reads TGTGCCAGCCGGGGGAGAACTGAAGCTTTCTTT. Full variable domain (outside the CDR3, taken from reference TRBV2 and TRBJ1-1): EPEVTQTPSHQVTQMGQEVILRCVPISNHLYFYWYRQILGQKVEFLVSFYNNEISEKSEIFDDQFSVERPDGSNFTLKIRSTKLEDSAMYFCASRGRTEAFFGQGTRLTVV.